This T cell receptor (beta chain) was observed in a study of cytomegalovirus exposure and HLA in healthy donors. Study information: Drawn from HLA-typed donors, about 82 million unique TCRs were held in an early data release.

With respect to this clone: Its antigen is still unknown.

Both 60 Vbeta primers and 13 Jbeta primers went into the PCR. Clones were sequenced by immunoSEQ multiplex PCR, and TCRdb holds only the in-frame ones, with some missing. The sample has 150,000 to 160,000 clones; more than 75% are singletons. Study observations and caveats: The authors later found HLA-associated TCR beta chains more clonally expanded than equally common others. Reportedly, HLA-A and HLA-B alleles of most subjects were accurately predicted from TCR beta. Presence/absence analyses assumed roughly uniform sequencing depth across donors, which may not hold.

With 3 bases clipped from V and 3 bases from J, the junction kept 7 bases outside the gene matches. The germline CDR1 and CDR2 sequences are KGHSH and LQKENI. The CDR3 consists of 17 residues. The gene calls are TRBV18 and TRBJ2-2, with 10 bases matching TRBD2. Material: PBMCs. The clonotype comes from a man aged 25 to 40 in good health and CMV-seropositive. DNA for the CDR3: TGTGCCAGCTCACCCAACCGCGGGACTAGCGACACCGGGGAGCTGTTTTTT. It specifies CASSPNRGTSDTGELFF.